This T cell receptor beta chain is drawn from a study of graft-versus-host responses after intestinal transplantation. The wider study: Multivisceral, liver-intestinal, or isolated intestinal transplants were performed in recipients. Anti-thymocyte globulin was used for induction in all recipients, who then took tacrolimus and steroids for about 3 years.

Generated by immunoSEQ multiplex PCR, the TCRdb table keeps only in-frame clones and is missing some. This table holds about 89,000 clones, roughly 91% found once. Per germline, CDR1 SGHRS and CDR2 YFSETQ. The CDR3 has 15 amino acids. Unmatched junction bases numbered 4, after V lost 3 bases and J lost 3 bases. To note about this clone: What it recognizes is unknown.

Study-wide findings and caveats: GvH clones appeared in recipient marrow, some first in ileum or blood. Individuals who had graft-donor T cell macrochimerism had allografts that showed high graft-versus-host to host-versus-graft clonal ratios.

This receptor was obtained from a human donor who received an intestinal transplant. This sample comprised unstimulated CD4+ T cells sorted from spleen or lymph node cells, obtained before intestinal transplant. The J gene is TRBJ1-3, the V gene TRBV5-1, with TRBD1 matching 9 bases. DNA for the CDR3: TGCGCCAGCAGCTCGATGACAGGGGGTGGAAACACCATATATTTT. Amino acids: CASSSMTGGGNTIYF.